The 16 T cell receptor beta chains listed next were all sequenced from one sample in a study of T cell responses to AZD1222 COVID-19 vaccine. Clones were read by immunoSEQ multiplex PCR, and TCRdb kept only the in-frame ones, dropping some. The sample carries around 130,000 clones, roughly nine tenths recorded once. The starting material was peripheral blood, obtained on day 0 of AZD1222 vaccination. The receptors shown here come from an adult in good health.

The CDR3 region has the DNA TGCGCCAGCAGCCCTCCCGGGACAGGGAACTACGAGCAGTACTTC. It specifies CASSPPGTGNYEQYF. The rearrangement links TRBV4-1 to TRBJ2-7; 9 bases map to TRBD1. Losses at the gene ends were 4 bases for V and 3 bases for J; bases not matched to a gene: 7. CDR3 size: 15 residues. Germline CDR1 reads MGHRA; CDR2 reads YSYEKL.

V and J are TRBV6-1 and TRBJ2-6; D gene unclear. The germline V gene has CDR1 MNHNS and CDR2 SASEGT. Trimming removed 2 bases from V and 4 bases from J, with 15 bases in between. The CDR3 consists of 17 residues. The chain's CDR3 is CASSEMTFASGANVLTF. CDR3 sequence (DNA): TGTGCCAGCAGTGAAATGACGTTTGCTTCCGGGGCCAACGTCCTGACTTTC.

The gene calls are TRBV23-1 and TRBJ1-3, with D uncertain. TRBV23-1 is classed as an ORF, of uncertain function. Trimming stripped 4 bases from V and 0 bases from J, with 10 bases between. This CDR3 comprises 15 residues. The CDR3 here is CASSPSGVSGNTIYF. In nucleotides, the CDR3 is TGCGCCAGCAGTCCGTCGGGAGTCTCTGGAAACACCATATATTTT.

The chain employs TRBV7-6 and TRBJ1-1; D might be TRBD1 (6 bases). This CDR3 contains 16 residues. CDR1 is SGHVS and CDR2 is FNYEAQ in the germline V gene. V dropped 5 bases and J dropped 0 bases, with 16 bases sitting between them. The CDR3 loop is CASSPRTETMNTEAFF. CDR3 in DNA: TGTGCCAGCAGCCCTCGGACAGAGACGATGAACACTGAAGCTTTCTTT.

CDR3 nucleotide sequence: TGTGCCAGCAGTTTATGGGTGGCCCAGCCCCAGCATTTT. Protein sequence: CASSLWVAQPQHF. V usage is TRBV27 and J usage is TRBJ1-5; D is unclear. CDR1 is MNHEY, CDR2 SMNVEV, per germline (reference sequence). The ends were cut back, 1 base at V and 7 bases at J, with 8 bases in the middle. The CDR3 loop spans 13 amino acids.

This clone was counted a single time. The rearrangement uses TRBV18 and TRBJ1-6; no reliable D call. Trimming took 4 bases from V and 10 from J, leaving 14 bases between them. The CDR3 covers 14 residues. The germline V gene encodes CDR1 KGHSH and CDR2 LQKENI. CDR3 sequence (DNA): TGTGCCAGCTCACTGGAAAGAGGGAACTCACCCCTCCACTTT. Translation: CASSLERGNSPLHF.

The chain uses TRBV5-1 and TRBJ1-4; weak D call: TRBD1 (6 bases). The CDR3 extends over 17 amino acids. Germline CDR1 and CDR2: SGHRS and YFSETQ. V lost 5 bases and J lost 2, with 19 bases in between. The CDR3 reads CASSVQGGVRTNEKLFF. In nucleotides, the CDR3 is TGCGCCAGCAGTGTACAGGGAGGAGTAAGGACTAATGAAAAACTGTTTTTT.

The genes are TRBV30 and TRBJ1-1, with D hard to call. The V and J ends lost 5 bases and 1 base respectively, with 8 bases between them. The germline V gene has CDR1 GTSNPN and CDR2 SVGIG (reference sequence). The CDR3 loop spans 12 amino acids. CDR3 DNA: TGTGCCTGGGGACGGCAGAACACTGAAGCTTTCTTT. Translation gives CAWGRQNTEAFF.

CDR3 DNA sequence: TGTGCCAGTAGTTCAGGACAGGGGGCGTATAGAGAAGAGACCCAGTACTTC. Residues: CASSSGQGAYREETQYF. The gene calls are TRBV19 and TRBJ2-5; TRBD1 matches 11 bases. This CDR3 has 17 residues. Germline V gene lookup returns CDR1 LNHDA and CDR2 SQIVND (reference sequence). Trimming removed 5 bases from V and 3 bases from J; junction bases left unmatched: 11.

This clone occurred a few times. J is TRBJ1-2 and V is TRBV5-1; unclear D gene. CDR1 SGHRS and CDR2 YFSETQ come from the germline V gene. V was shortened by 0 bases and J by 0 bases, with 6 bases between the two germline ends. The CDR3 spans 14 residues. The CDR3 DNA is TGCGCCAGCAGCTTGGAAAGTACTAACTATGGCTACACCTTC. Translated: CASSLESTNYGYTF.

CDR3 bases: TGTGCCAGCGGAGGACCAATTAATGAAAAACTGTTTTTT. It specifies CASGGPINEKLFF. The gene calls are TRBV5-5 and TRBJ1-4; no clear D gene. The CDR3 is 13 residues long. Germline CDR1 SGHKS, CDR2 YYEKEE (reference sequence). V shed 7 bases and J shed 4 bases, with 11 bases lying between them.

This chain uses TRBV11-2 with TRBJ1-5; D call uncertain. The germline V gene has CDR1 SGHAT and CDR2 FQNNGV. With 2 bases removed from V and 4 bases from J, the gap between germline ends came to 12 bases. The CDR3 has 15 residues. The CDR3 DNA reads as TGTGCCAGCAGCTTAAGTTCCGTGAGAAATCAGCCCCAGCATTTT. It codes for CASSLSSVRNQPQHF.

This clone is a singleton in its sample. CDR3 in DNA: TGTGCCAGTAGTAAGGGACTCAACAATGAGCAGTTCTTC. It translates to CASSKGLNNEQFF. The chain couples TRBV19 to TRBJ2-1; a weak D match, TRBD2 (6 bases). Looked up from germline, CDR1 is LNHDA and CDR2 is SQIVND (reference sequence). The CDR3 consists of 13 residues. The V end was cut by 4 bases, the J end by 5 bases, with 9 bases between.

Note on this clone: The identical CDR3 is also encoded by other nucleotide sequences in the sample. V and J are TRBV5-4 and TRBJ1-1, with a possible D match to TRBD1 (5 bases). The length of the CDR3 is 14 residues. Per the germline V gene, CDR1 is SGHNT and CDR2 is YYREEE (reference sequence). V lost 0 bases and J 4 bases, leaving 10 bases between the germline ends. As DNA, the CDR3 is TGTGCCAGCAGCTTGGGTGGGGGTGGCACTGAAGCTTTCTTT. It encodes CASSLGGGGTEAFF.

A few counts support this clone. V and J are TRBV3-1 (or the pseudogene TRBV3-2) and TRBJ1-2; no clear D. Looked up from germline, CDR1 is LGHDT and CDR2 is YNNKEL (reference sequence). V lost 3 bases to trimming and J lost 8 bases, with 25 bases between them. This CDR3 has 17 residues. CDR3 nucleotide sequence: TGTGCCAGCAGCCACAAAAGGGCCTCCGGGGAACTGAAAGGCTACACCTTC. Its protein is CASSHKRASGELKGYTF.

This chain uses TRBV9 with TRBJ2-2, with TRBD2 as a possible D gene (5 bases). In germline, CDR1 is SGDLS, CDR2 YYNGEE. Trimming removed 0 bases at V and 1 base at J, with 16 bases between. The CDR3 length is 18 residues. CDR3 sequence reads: CASSVVPPGLGNTGELFF. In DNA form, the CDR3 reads TGTGCCAGCAGCGTAGTTCCACCGGGATTAGGGAACACCGGGGAGCTGTTTTTT.